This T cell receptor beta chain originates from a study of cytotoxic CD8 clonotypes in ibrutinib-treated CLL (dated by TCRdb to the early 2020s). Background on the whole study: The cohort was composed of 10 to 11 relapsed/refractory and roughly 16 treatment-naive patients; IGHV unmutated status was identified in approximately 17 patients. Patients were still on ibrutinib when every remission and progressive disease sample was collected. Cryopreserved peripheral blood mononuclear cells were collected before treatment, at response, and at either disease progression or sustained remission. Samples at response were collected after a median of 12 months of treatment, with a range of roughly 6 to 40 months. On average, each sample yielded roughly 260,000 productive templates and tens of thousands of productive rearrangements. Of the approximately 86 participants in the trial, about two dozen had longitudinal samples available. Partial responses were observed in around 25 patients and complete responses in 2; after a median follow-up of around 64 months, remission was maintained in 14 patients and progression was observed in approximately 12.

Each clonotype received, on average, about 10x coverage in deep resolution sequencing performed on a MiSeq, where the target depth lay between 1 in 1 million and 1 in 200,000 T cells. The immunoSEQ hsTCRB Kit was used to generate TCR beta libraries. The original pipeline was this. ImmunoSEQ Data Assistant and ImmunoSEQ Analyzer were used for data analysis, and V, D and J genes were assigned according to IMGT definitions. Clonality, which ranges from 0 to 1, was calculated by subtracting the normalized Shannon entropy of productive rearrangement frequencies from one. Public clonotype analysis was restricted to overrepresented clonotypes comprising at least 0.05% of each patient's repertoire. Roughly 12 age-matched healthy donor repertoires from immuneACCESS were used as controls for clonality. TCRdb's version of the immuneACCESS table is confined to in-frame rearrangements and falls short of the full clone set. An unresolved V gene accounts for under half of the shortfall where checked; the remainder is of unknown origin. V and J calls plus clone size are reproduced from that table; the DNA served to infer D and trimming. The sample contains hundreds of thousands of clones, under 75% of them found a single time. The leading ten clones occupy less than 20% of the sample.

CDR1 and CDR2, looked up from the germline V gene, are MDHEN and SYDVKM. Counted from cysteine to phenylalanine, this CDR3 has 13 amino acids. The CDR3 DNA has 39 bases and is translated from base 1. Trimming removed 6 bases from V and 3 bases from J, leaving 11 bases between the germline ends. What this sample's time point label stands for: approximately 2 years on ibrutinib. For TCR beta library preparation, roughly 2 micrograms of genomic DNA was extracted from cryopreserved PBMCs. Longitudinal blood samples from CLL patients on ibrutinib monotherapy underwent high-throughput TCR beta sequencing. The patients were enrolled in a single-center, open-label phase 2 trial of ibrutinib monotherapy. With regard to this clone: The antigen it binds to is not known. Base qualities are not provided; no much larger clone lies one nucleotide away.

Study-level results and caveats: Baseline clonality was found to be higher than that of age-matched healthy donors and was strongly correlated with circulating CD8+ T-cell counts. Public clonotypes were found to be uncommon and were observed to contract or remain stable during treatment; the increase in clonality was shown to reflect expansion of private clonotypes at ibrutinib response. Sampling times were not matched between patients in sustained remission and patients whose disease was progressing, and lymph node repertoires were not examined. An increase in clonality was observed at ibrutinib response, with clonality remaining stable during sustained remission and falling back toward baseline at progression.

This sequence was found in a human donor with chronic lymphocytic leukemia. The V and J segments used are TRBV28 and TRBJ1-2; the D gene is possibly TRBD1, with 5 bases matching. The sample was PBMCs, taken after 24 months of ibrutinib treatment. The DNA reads TGTGCCAGCAGGGGGGGTCACTACTATGGCTACACCTTC. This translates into CASRGGHYYGYTF.